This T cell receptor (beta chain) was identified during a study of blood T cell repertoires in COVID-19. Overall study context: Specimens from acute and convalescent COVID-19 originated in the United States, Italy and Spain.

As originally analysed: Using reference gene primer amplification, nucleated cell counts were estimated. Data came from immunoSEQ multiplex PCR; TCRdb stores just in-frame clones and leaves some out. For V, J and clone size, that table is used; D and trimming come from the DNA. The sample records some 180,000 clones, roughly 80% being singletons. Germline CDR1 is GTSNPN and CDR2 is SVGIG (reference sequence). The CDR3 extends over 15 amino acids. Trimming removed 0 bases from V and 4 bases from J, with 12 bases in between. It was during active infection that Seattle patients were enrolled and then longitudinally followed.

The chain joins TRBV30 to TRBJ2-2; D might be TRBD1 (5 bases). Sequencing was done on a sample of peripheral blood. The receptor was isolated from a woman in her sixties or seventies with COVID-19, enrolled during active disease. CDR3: CAWSVKAGRTGELFF. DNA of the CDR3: TGTGCCTGGAGTGTAAAGGCAGGGCGCACCGGGGAGCTGTTTTTT.